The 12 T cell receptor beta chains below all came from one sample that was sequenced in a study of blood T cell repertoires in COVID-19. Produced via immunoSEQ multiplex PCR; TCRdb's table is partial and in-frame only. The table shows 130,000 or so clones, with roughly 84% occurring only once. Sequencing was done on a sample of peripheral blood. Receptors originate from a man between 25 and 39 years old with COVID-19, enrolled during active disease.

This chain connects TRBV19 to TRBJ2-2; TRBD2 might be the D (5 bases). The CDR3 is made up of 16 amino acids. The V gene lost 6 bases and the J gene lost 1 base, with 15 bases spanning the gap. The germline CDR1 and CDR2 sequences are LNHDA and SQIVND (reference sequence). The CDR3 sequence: CASRPRTGMNTGELFF. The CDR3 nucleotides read TGTGCCAGTAGACCGCGGACGGGGATGAACACCGGGGAGCTGTTTTTT.

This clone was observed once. The DNA of the CDR3 is TGTGCCAGCTCACCGTCGTCTGCCTACGAGCAGTACTTC. Its protein product is CASSPSSAYEQYF. This chain joins TRBV18 and TRBJ2-7; no reliable D call. This CDR3 region has 13 residues. The V end lost 3 bases, the J end lost 2 bases, and 8 bases lay between the germline ends. The V gene's germline CDR1 is KGHSH and CDR2 LQKENI.

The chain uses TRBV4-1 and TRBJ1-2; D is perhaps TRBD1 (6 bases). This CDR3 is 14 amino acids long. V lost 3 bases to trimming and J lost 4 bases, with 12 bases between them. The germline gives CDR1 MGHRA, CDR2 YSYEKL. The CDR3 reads CASSQEQGPYGYTF. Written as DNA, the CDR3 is TGCGCCAGCAGCCAGGAACAGGGACCCTATGGCTACACCTTC.

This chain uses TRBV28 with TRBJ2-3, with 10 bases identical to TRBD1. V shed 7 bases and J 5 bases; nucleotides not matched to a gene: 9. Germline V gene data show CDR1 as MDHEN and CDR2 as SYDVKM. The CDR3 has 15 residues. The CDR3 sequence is CASTPGQGLGDTQYF. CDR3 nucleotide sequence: TGTGCCAGCACCCCGGGACAGGGGCTGGGAGATACGCAGTATTTT.

The CDR3 loop reads CASSPGSSGRDEQFF. CDR3 bases: TGCGCCAGCAGTCCCGGCTCTAGCGGGAGGGATGAGCAGTTCTTC. This rearrangement joins TRBV10-1 to TRBJ2-1, with 12 bases that match TRBD2. The V gene end was trimmed by 5 bases and the J gene end by 8 bases; junction bases not matched to a gene: 7. Germline loops: CDR1 WNHNN, CDR2 SYGVQD (reference sequence). This CDR3 is 15 amino acids long.

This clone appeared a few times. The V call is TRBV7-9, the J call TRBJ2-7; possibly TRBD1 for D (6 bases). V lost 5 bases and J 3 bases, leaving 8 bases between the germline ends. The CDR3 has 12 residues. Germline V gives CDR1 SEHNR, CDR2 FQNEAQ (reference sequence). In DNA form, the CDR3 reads TGTGCCAGCAGCCCCAGGGGCTACGAGCAGTACTTC. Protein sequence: CASSPRGYEQYF.

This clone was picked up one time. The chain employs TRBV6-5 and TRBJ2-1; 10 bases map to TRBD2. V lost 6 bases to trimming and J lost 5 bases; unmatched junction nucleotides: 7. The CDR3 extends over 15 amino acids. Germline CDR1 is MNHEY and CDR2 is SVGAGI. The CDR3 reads CASRVLAGEHNEQFF. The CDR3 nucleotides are TGTGCCAGCAGGGTTCTAGCGGGAGAGCACAATGAGCAGTTCTTC.

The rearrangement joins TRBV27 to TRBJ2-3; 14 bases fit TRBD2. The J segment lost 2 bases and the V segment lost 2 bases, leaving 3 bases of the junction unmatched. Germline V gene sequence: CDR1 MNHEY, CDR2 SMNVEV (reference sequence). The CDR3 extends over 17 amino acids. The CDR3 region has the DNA TGTGCCAGCAGTTTAGGGGGACTAGCGGGAGTCACAGATACGCAGTATTTT. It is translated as CASSLGGLAGVTDTQYF.

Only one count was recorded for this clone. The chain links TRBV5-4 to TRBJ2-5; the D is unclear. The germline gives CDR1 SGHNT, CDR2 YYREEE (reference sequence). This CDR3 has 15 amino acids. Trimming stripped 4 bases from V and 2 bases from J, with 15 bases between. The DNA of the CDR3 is TGTGCCAGCAGCCCGACCTCGGAGAGTCAAGAGACCCAGTACTTC. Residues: CASSPTSESQETQYF.

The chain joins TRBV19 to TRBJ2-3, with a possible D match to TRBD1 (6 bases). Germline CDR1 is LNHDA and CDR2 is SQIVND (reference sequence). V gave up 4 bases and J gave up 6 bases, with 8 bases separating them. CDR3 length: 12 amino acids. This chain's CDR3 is CASSTRGDTQYF. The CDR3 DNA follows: TGTGCCAGTAGTACTAGGGGGGATACGCAGTATTTT.

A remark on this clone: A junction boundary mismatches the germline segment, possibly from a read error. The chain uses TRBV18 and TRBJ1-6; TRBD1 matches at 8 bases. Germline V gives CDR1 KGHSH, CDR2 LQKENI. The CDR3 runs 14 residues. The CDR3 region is CASSPQGDNSPLHF. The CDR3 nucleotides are TGTGCCAGCTCGCCACAGGGGGACAATTCACCCCTCCACTTT.

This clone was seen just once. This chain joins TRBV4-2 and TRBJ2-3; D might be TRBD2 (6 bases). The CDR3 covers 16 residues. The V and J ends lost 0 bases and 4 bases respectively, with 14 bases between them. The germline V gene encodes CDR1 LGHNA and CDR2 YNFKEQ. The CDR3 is CASSQDGGLAADTQYF. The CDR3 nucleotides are TGTGCCAGCAGCCAAGATGGAGGGCTAGCTGCAGATACGCAGTATTTT.